This T cell receptor (beta chain) was captured by sequencing in a study of CD8 T cells in Susac syndrome (dated by TCRdb to the late 2010s). With regard to the full study: Among the Susac syndrome patients who were sequenced, clinically active disease was present in six and clinical remission was observed in about eight. Susac syndrome patients were therapy-naive, on corticosteroids (some also receiving IVIg), or on IVIg alone at blood withdrawal. Whether CD8+ T cell activation and differentiation in Susac syndrome was antigen driven was tested using repertoire sequencing. The paper's findings and limits, for the study overall: The CD4+ T cell repertoire of patients with Susac syndrome showed no detectable clonal expansion. The study acknowledged that relatively few individuals were included in the TCR sequencing and HLA analysis.

RNA was extracted using the RNeasy kit, and roughly 0.45 to 1 ug of the RNA was reverse transcribed with random hexamers. The immunoSEQ multiplex PCR assay, which covers 54 Vbeta and 13 Jbeta segments, was used to amplify TCR beta CDR3 regions. PCR amplification bias was corrected using a synthetic template baseline for primer optimization and computational correction. Processing in the source paper ran as follows. Reads were annotated to V, D and J genes per IMGT and analyzed with immunoSEQ Analyzer, keeping only productive sequences. Clonality was computed as one minus Shannon entropy normalized by log2 of the number of productive unique sequences. Public and private clones were assessed among the 100 most prevalent clones of each patient and control. Clones were defined as Susac-specific when absent from the healthy and MS cohorts, from 1,000 to 1,100 published viral clones and from other ImmuneACCESS disease sequences. In TCRdb, the public reads were trimmed at Q25 with fastp and aligned with MiXCR, with productive beta chains retained. Duplicate CDR3 protein sequences are folded into a single record with the most common DNA and genes. The V and J calls, along with clone size, are taken from TCRdb and not from the paper's own processing. A total of 150,000 to 200,000 distinct CDR3 sequences appear in this sample, about 96% of them only once. Approximately 0.12% of the sample lies in the top ten.

This clonotype was recorded a few times. Its binding antigen is unknown. Base qualities are not at hand, and no much larger clone is one base apart. Per the germline V gene, SGHTA is the CDR1 and FQGNSA is the CDR2. V is reduced by 2 bases and J by 5 bases, leaving a spacing of 13 bases between them. Including the terminal cysteine and phenylalanine, the CDR3 comprises 15 residues. CDR3 DNA is the only sequence kept; it has 45 bases, read in frame from the first base. Peripheral blood CD8+ and CD4+ T cells from healthy donors, Susac syndrome patients and multiple sclerosis patients were profiled by high-throughput TCR beta sequencing. The Susac syndrome patients fulfilled recently defined diagnostic criteria for either definite or probable disease. Bulk CD8+ and CD4+ T cells were purified by magnetic negative isolation, whereas CD8+ TEMRA cells were enriched by FACS. Blood was drawn into EDTA tubes, processed within 24 hours, and PBMCs were isolated by density gradient centrifugation. PBMCs intended for TCR sequencing were cryopreserved in liquid nitrogen and thawed later in a water bath at 37 degrees C. A purity of at least 90% was achieved for sorted or isolated CD4+, CD8+ and CD8+ TEMRA cells.

Recombination connected TRBV7-2 to TRBJ2-1; the D assignment is uncertain and may be TRBD1 or TRBD2, with 5 bases supporting each. The sequencing sample was made of CD4+ T cells from PBMCs. The receptor was derived from a human donor with Susac syndrome. The DNA reads as follows: TGTGCCAGCAGCTTATCGGGACGGTCTAACAATGAGCAGTTCTTC. This encodes CASSLSGRSNNEQFF.